This record covers a single T cell receptor beta chain. One end of the junction is discordant with germline, which a read error may explain. TCRdb re-derived calls from the PCR reads in MiXCR, one entry per CDR3 protein. The sample contains about 14,000 distinct CDR3 sequences, over 45% of which appear only once. This sample was taken from a study of tumor-infiltrating lymphocytes in oesophageal squamous cell carcinoma. The CDR3 covers 15 residues. Sequencing was done on a sample of blood. This sequence was found in a male donor with esophageal squamous cell carcinoma. V gene TRBV5-3 combines with J gene TRBJ2-1, with 8 bases identical to TRBD1. TRBV5-3 is known as an ORF, though its function is uncertain. The DNA for the CDR3 is TGCGCCAGCAGCTTAAATCCCGTACAGGGGGATGAGCAGTTCTTC. Protein: CASSLNPVQGDEQFF.